The TCR beta chain under discussion was sequenced for a study of regulatory T cells in long-lasting Graves disease. Study results and limitations: Small sample size may have lowered accuracy. Patients with persistent disease showed a bias toward TRBV28, TRBJ1-2 and TRBJ2-5.

Worth noting for this clonotype: The antigen is unknown. A far bigger clonotype differs at one base, so this is likely a read error.

Arm-PCR of CDR3 regions with iRepertoire HTBI primers generated TCR beta libraries. TCRdb recomputed calls from the multiplex PCR reads with MiXCR, one row per CDR3 protein. The sample includes around 430,000 distinct CDR3 sequences, about 22% of them seen just once. This CDR3 has 14 amino acids. In germline, CDR1 is MNHNS, CDR2 SASEGT. Specified time point: persistent/refractory GD, antithyroid drugs over 5 years with positive TRAb. Generation of the TCR library employed RNA extracted from PBMCs. The genes are TRBV6-1 and TRBJ1-5; TRBD1 aligns across 7 bases. The origin of this receptor is a female donor with Graves disease. Sequencing was performed on peripheral blood mononuclear cells (PBMCs), taken when the disease was refractory, from a patient treated with antithyroid drugs. The DNA for the CDR3 is TGTGCCAGCAGTCTGGGACAGAACAATCAGGCCCAGCATTTT. This gives the protein CASSLGQNNQAQHF.